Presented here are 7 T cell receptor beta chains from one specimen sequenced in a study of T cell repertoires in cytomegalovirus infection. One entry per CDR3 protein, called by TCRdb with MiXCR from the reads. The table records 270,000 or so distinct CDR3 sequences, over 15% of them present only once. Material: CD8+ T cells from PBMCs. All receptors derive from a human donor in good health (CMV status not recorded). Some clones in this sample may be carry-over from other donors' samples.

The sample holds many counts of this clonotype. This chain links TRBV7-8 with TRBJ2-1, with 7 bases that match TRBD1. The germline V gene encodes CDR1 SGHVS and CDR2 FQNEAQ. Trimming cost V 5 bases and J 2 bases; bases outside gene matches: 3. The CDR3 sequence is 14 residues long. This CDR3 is CASSGGQAYNEQFF. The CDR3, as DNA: TGTGCCAGCAGCGGTGGACAGGCCTACAATGAGCAGTTCTTC.

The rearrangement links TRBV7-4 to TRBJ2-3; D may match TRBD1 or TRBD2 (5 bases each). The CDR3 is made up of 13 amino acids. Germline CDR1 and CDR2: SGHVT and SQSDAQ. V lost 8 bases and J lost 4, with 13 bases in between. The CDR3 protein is CASPGAGPDTQYF. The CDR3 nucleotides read TGTGCCAGCCCCGGGGCAGGGCCAGATACGCAGTATTTT.

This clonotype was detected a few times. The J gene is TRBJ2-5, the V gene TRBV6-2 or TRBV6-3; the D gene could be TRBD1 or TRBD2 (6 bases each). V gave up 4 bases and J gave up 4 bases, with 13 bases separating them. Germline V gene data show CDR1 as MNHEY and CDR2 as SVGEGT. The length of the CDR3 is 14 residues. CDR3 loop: CASSSPGGRETQYF. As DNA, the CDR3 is TGTGCCAGCAGTTCCCCTGGGGGGCGAGAGACCCAGTACTTC.

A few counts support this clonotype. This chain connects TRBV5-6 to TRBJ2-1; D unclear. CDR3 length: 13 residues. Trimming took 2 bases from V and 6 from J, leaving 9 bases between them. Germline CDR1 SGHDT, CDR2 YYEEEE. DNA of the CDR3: TGTGCCAGCAGCTTTCGGAGCCGCAATGAGCAGTTCTTC. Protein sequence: CASSFRSRNEQFF.

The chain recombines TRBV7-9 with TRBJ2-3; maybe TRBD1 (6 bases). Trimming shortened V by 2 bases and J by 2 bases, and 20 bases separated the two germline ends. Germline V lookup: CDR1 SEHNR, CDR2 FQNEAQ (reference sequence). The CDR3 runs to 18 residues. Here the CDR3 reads CASSLRPPDRSLTDTQYF. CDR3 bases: TGTGCCAGCAGCTTACGGCCGCCCGACAGGAGCCTCACAGATACGCAGTATTTT.

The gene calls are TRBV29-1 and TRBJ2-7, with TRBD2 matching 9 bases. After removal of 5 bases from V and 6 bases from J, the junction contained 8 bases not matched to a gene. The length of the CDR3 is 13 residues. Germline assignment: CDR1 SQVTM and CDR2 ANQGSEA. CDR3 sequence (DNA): TGCAGCGTTAGGTACGGGACTAGCAGCGAGCAGTACTTC. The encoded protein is CSVRYGTSSEQYF.

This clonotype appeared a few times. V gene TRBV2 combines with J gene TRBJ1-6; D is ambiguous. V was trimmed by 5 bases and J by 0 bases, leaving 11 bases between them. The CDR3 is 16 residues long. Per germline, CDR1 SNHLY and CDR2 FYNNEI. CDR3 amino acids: CASSQVAYSYNSPLHF. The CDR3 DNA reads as TGTGCCAGCAGTCAGGTTGCTTACTCCTATAATTCACCCCTCCACTTT.